Below are 23 T cell receptor beta chains sequenced from a single sample in a study of tumor-infiltrating lymphocytes in oesophageal squamous cell carcinoma. TCRdb passed the PCR reads through MiXCR, listing each CDR3 protein once. The data show roughly 14,000 distinct CDR3 sequences, roughly half seen once. The sequenced sample consisted of blood. These receptors all come from a male donor with esophageal squamous cell carcinoma.

The sample holds many counts of this clonotype. The chain recombines TRBV28 with TRBJ2-1, with a tentative D call TRBD1 (7 bases). CDR1 is MDHEN, CDR2 SYDVKM, per germline. The V and J ends lost 6 bases and 0 bases respectively, with 18 bases between them. This CDR3 has 17 amino acids. The CDR3 sequence: CASSSGGRLASYNEQFF. The CDR3 DNA reads TGTGCCAGCAGCTCAGGGGGGAGGTTAGCCTCCTACAATGAGCAGTTCTTC.

This clonotype was counted only a few times. One junction end does not reproduce the germline sequence, and a read error may be involved. The chain recombines TRBV11-1 with TRBJ1-4, with TRBD1 matching over 8 bases. The CDR3 runs 15 residues. Germline V gene sequence: CDR1 SGHAT, CDR2 FQDESV (reference sequence). Here the CDR3 reads CASSLQGALSGELYF. For the CDR3, the DNA is TGTGCCAGCAGCTTACAGGGGGCGCTCTCCGGGGAGCTGTATTTT.

CDR3: CASSRQSGRRETQYF. Written as DNA, the CDR3 is TGTGCCAGCAGCCGCCAGAGCGGGCGGAGAGAGACCCAGTACTTC. V and J are TRBV28 and TRBJ2-3; D is possibly TRBD2 (6 bases). The tail of the sequence fits TRBJ2-5 better, so the J call may be wrong. The CDR3 totals 15 residues. Germline lookup yields CDR1 MDHEN and CDR2 SYDVKM.

The chain has TRBV7-6 and TRBJ2-7, with 7 positions matching TRBD2. The J call is uncertain, as TRBJ2-1 better fits the DNA end. CDR3 length equals 17 residues. Germline assignment: CDR1 SGHVS and CDR2 FNYEAQ. In DNA, the CDR3 is TGTGCCAGCAGCTTAGCTCAAGGGCTAGCGGAGTACAATGAGCAGTTCTTC. It is translated as CASSLAQGLAEYNEQFF.

This clonotype ranks as medium-sized. The chain is built from TRBV27 and TRBJ2-3; possibly TRBD2 for D (6 bases). CDR1 is MNHEY and CDR2 is SMNVEV in the germline V gene (reference sequence). V was shortened by 6 bases and J by 1 base, with 17 bases between the two germline ends. The CDR3 is made up of 16 amino acids. As DNA, the CDR3 is TGTGCCAGCAGCCCCCGACTAGTTGGGGGCACAGATACGCAGTATTTT. Translation gives CASSPRLVGGTDTQYF.

The rearrangement uses TRBV7-3 and TRBJ1-2; D is uncertain. Trimming pared 5 bases from V and 4 bases from J, leaving 14 bases between. This CDR3 spans 14 amino acids. Germline loops: CDR1 SGHTA, CDR2 FQGTGA. The CDR3 bases are TGTGCCAGCAGCCTTGGGCCTAACCTCTATGGCTACACCTTC. Amino acid sequence: CASSLGPNLYGYTF. Combining the CDR3 with reference TRBV7-3 and TRBJ1-2 gives the whole variable domain GAGVSQTPSNKVTEKGKYVELRCDPISGHTALYWYRQSLGQGPEFLIYFQGTGAADDSGLPNDRFFAVRPEGSVSTLKIQRTERGDSAVYLCASSLGPNLYGYTFGSGTRLTVV.

In its sample, this clonotype was seen a few times. A read error may be the cause here, since a much bigger clone is one base away. The chain has TRBV10-3 and TRBJ2-7; 11 bases agree with TRBD1. The J call is uncertain, as TRBJ2-1 better fits the DNA end. The V gene's germline CDR1 is ENHRY and CDR2 SYGVKD. The CDR3 has 13 amino acids. In DNA form, the CDR3 reads TGTGCCAACAACCGGGACAGGGGGAGCGAGCAGTTCTTC. It is translated as CANNRDRGSEQFF.

This clonotype showed up many times. At one of its ends the junction is not consistent with the germline gene, which may arise from a read error. The chain recombines TRBV11-1 with TRBJ2-7; TRBD1 might be the D (5 bases). CDR3 size: 15 residues. Germline loops: CDR1 SGHAT, CDR2 FQDESV (reference sequence). The CDR3 region is CASSPQGQERSPLHF. CDR3 bases: TGTGCCAGCAGCCCCCAAGGACAAGAACGTTCACCCCTCCACTTC.

This clonotype showed up just once. The genes are TRBV11-2 and TRBJ2-3; D not certain. The end of the DNA aligns better with TRBJ2-7, so the J call may be wrong. The CDR3 contains 12 residues. Per the germline V gene, CDR1 is SGHAT and CDR2 is FQNNGV. CDR3 coding DNA: TGTGCCAGCAGCTTAGTTGGCCTCGAGCAGTACTTC. The encoded protein is CASSLVGLEQYF.

A few counts support this clonotype. The rearrangement joins TRBV6-4 to TRBJ1-5; D possibly corresponds to TRBD1 (5 bases). V lost 8 bases to trimming and J lost 12 bases, with 14 bases between them. This CDR3 comprises 11 residues. Germline-derived CDR1 and CDR2 are MRHNA and SNTAGT. This CDR3 is CASLQLGGQHF. The CDR3 DNA is TGTGCCAGCTTGCAGCTGGGGGGCCAGCATTTT.

The chain uses TRBV6-1 and TRBJ2-5; perhaps TRBD1 as D (5 bases). V lost 8 bases and J lost 1, with 11 bases in between. Germline assignment: CDR1 MNHNS and CDR2 SASEGT. This CDR3 is 13 amino acids long. For the CDR3, the DNA is TGTGCCAGCCGACAGAATCTCCAAGAGACCCAGTACTTC. Its translation is CASRQNLQETQYF.

The V and J genes are TRBV7-3 and TRBJ2-6, with D hard to call. This CDR3 region has 16 residues. In germline, CDR1 is SGHTA, CDR2 FQGTGA. V dropped 2 bases and J dropped 4 bases, with 12 bases sitting between them. The CDR3 here is CASSLAGAVGANVLTF. The CDR3 nucleotides read TGTGCCAGCAGCTTAGCCGGTGCGGTCGGGGCCAACGTCCTGACTTTC.

Only a few counts were recorded for this clonotype. J is TRBJ1-6 and V is TRBV18, with no clear D. This CDR3 is built from 17 residues. V was shortened by 2 bases and J by 0 bases, with 11 bases between the two germline ends. Germline CDR1 KGHSH, CDR2 LQKENI. The CDR3 DNA sequence: TGTGCCAGCTCACCATTAACGGGGAGCTCCTATAATTCACCCCTCCACTTT. Amino acids: CASSPLTGSSYNSPLHF.

Within the sample, this clonotype is medium-sized. The chain has TRBV6-1 and TRBJ1-1; 7 bases match TRBD1. The CDR3 is 16 residues long. V lost 5 bases, J lost 1 base, and 10 bases stayed unmatched. CDR1 MNHNS and CDR2 SASEGT come from the germline V gene. Here the CDR3 DNA reads TGTGCCAGCAGTACACCCCACAGGGGACGGAACACTGAAGCTTTCTTT. Residues: CASSTPHRGRNTEAFF.

The genes are TRBV12-3 or TRBV12-4 and TRBJ1-1; 9 bases align to TRBD1. CDR3 length: 18 residues. J lost 4 bases, V lost 6 bases, and 18 bases had no gene match. This CDR3 is CASSLYRGRVTGATEAFF. The CDR3 DNA reads as TGTGCCAGCAGCCTATACAGGGGGCGGGTTACAGGGGCCACTGAAGCTTTCTTT.

This clonotype showed up many times. The V call is TRBV7-2, the J call TRBJ2-7; D may be TRBD2 (5 bases). The CDR3 covers 15 residues. V lost 1 base to trimming and J lost 1 base, with 11 bases between them. CDR1 and CDR2 from the germline V gene are SGHTA and FQGNSA. The CDR3 DNA is TGTGCCAGCAGCTTAGGTCGGGAACGGTCCTACGAGCAGTACTTC. This translates into CASSLGRERSYEQYF.

This sequence joins TRBV7-3 and TRBJ2-5; possible D gene TRBD1, 6 bases. The J call may be faulty, since TRBJ2-7 better matches the DNA end. Per the germline V gene, CDR1 is SGHTA and CDR2 is FQGTGA. This CDR3 comprises 16 residues. The CDR3: CASSLVGRGPPYEQYF. In DNA form, the CDR3 reads TGTGCCAGCAGCTTAGTGGGCAGGGGACCCCCCTACGAGCAGTACTTC.

This clonotype was picked up many times. The chain joins TRBV19 to TRBJ2-1; 8 nucleotides agree with TRBD2. CDR1 is LNHDA, CDR2 SQIVND, per germline (reference sequence). V lost 4 bases and J lost 0; bases outside the gene matches: 8. CDR3 length equals 17 residues. The CDR3 DNA reads as TGTGCCAGTAGTAGAACAGTAGCGGGAAGCTCCTACAATGAGCAGTTCTTC. Protein product: CASSRTVAGSSYNEQFF. The variable domain in full, completed from reference TRBV19 and TRBJ2-1, reads DGGITQSPKYLFRKEGQNVTLSCEQNLNHDAMYWYRQDPGQGLRLIYYSQIVNDFQKGDIAEGYSVSREKKESFPLTVTSAQKNPTAFYLCASSRTVAGSSYNEQFFGPGTRLTVL.

This clonotype was detected ten times or more. No conserved phenylalanine or tryptophan is present at the end of the CDR3, so a read error is the likely explanation. The DNA is omitted, as the CDR3 cannot be located on it reliably, and the CDR3 follows TCRdb's listing. V and J are TRBV7-9 and TRBJ2-7. With termini counted, the CDR3 has 17 amino acids. Germline-derived CDR1 and CDR2 are SEHNR and FQNEAQ (reference sequence). The CDR3 loop reads CASSSGRLTNYGYTFGS.

At least ten counts were recorded for this clonotype. The rearrangement joins TRBV5-1 to TRBJ2-3, with D possibly TRBD2 on 6 matching bases. The CDR3 covers 16 residues. Germline CDR1 reads SGHRS; CDR2 reads YFSETQ. Trimming removed 0 bases at V and 3 bases at J, with 14 bases between. This CDR3 reads CASSLEGRRGTDTQYF. DNA of the CDR3: TGCGCCAGCAGCTTGGAGGGGAGACGGGGGACAGATACGCAGTATTTT.

This clonotype appeared a single time. The chain couples TRBV27 to TRBJ2-3; D possibly uses TRBD1 or TRBD2 (6 bases each). The J call may not be correct, given that the DNA end is closer to TRBJ2-1. The CDR3 runs 15 residues. From germline, CDR1 is MNHEY and CDR2 SMNVEV (reference sequence). CDR3 in DNA: TGTGCCAGCAAAAATCGGGGGCGAACCTACAATGAGCAGTTCTTC. Amino acid sequence: CASKNRGRTYNEQFF.

The sample holds many counts of this clonotype. A much larger clone lies a single base off, so this may be a read error. CDR3 DNA: TGTGCCAGCTCACCGGCGAACTACGAGCAGTTCTTC. Its protein is CASSPANYEQFF. This chain joins TRBV7-9 and TRBJ2-1; D is uncertain. Trimming pared 8 bases from V and 10 bases from J, leaving 15 bases between. CDR3 length: 12 residues. The germline CDR1 and CDR2 sequences are SEHNR and FQNEAQ (reference sequence).

This chain connects TRBV7-8 to TRBJ2-3; D gene uncertain. The germline V and J ends were trimmed by 3 bases and 8 bases, with 6 bases remaining between them. The CDR3 runs to 11 residues. The germline V gene encodes CDR1 SGHVS and CDR2 FQNEAQ. The CDR3 nucleotides read TGTGCCAGCAGCTTCTCAGTTACGCAGTATTTT. Residues: CASSFSVTQYF.